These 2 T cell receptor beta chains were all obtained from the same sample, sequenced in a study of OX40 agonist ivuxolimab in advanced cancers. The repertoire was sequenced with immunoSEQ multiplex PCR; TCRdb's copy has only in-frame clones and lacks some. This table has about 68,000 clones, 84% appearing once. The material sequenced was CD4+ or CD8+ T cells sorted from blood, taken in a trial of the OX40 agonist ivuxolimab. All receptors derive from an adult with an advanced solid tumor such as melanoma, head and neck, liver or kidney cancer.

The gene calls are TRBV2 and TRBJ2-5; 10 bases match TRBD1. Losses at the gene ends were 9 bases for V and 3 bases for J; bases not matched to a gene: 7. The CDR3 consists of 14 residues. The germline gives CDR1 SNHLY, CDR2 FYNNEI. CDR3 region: CARSAGTGEETQYF. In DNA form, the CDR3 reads TGTGCCAGAAGCGCCGGGACAGGGGAAGAGACCCAGTACTTC.

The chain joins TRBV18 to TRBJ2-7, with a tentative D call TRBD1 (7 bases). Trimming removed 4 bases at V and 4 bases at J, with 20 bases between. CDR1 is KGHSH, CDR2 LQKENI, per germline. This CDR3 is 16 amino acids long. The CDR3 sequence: CASSLLPDRDLYEQYF. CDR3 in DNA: TGTGCCAGCTCACTACTGCCCGACAGGGACTTATACGAGCAGTACTTC.